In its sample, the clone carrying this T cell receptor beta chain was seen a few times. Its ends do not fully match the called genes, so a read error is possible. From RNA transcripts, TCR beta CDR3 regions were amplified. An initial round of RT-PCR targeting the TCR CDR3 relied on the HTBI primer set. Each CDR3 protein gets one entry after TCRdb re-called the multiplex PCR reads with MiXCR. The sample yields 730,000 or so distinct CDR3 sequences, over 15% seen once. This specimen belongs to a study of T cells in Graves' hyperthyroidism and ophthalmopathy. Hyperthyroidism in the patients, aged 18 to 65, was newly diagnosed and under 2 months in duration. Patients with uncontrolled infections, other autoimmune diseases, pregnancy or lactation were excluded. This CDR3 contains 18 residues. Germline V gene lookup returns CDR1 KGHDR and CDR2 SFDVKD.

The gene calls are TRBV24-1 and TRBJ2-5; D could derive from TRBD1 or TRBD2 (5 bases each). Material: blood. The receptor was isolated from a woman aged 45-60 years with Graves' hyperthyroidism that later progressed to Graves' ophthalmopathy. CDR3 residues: CAASDPERGPHQRETQYF. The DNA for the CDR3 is TGTGCCGCCAGTGATCCCGAAAGGGGACCGCATCAACGCGAGACCCAGTACTTC.